One T cell receptor (beta chain) is described in this entry. The antigen is not known. Isolated RNA was reverse transcribed in full, so expressed TCRB transcripts were sequenced. Mean read depth for naive, central memory and regulatory T cell samples was 3.5 million or so reads. Some clones are missing from TCRdb's copy, which holds only in-frame ones; the method was immunoSEQ multiplex PCR. The repertoire holds roughly 260,000 clones, with about a tenth as singletons. These data originate in a study of beta chain features in type 1 diabetes. This CDR3 has 16 amino acids. The germline CDR1 and CDR2 sequences are MDHEN and SYDVKM. V lost 7 bases and J lost 0, with 18 bases in between. Study results and limitations: cDNA-based reads could over-represent cells with high TCR expression. Moderate yet significant TCRB CDR3 shortening was seen in Type 1 diabetes patients in all four CD4+ subsets. Within the patient group, naive, central memory and Treg TCRB repertoires appeared more similar to each other than within healthy donors.

The chain employs TRBV28 and TRBJ2-5, with D perhaps TRBD1 (6 bases). The sequenced sample consisted of naive CD4+ T cells from blood. The sequence derives from a man younger than 40 with type 1 diabetes. CDR3 loop: CASTQGGWRDQETQYF. CDR3 bases: TGTGCCAGCACCCAAGGGGGTTGGCGGGACCAAGAGACCCAGTACTTC. Filled out from reference TRBV28 and TRBJ2-5, the complete variable domain reads DVKVTQSSRYLVKRTGEKVFLECVQDMDHENMFWYRQDPGLGLRLIYFSYDVKMKEKGDIPEGYSVSREKKERFSLILESASTNQTSMYLCASTQGGWRDQETQYFGPGTRLLVL.